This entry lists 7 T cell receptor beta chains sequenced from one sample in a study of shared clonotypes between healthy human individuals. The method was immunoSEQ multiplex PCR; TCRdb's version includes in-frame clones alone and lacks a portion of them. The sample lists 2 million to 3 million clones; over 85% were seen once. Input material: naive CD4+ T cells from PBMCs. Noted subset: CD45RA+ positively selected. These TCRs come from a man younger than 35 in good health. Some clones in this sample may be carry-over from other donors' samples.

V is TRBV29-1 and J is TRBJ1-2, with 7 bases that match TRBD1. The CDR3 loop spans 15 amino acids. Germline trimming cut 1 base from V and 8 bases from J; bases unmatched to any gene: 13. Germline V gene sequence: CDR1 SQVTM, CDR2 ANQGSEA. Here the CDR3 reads CSVEGDRISYVGYTF. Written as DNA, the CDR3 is TGCAGCGTTGAAGGGGACAGAATTTCCTATGTAGGCTACACCTTC.

CDR3 nucleotides: TGCGCCAGCAGCTTGGGACTAGCGATTACCCTGGAGCAGTTCTTC. Its translation: CASSLGLAITLEQFF. The chain carries TRBV5-1 and TRBJ2-1, with TRBD2 matching over 8 bases. This CDR3 spans 15 amino acids. Germline loops: CDR1 SGHRS, CDR2 YFSETQ. The V and J ends lost 0 bases and 10 bases, in that order; junction bases with no gene match: 9.

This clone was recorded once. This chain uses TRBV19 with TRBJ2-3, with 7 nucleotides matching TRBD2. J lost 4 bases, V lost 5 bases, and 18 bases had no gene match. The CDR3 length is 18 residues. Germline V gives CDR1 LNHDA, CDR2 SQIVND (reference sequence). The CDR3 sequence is CASSARGETVRYSDTQYF. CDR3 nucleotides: TGTGCCAGTAGTGCACGGGGGGAAACAGTAAGGTATTCAGATACGCAGTATTTT.

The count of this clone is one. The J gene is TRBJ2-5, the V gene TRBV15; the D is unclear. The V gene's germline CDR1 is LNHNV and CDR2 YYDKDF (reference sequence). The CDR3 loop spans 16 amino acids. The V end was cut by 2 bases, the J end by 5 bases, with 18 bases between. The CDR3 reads CATSRPLVIARETQYF. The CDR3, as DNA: TGTGCCACCAGCAGACCGCTTGTGATAGCCAGGGAGACCCAGTACTTC.

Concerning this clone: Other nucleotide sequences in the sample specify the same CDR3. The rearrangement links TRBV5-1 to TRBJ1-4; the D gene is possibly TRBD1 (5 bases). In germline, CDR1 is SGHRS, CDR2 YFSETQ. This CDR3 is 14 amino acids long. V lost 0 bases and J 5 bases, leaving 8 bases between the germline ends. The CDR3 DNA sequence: TGCGCCAGCAGCTTGGACAGGAGCAATGAAAAACTGTTTTTT. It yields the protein CASSLDRSNEKLFF.

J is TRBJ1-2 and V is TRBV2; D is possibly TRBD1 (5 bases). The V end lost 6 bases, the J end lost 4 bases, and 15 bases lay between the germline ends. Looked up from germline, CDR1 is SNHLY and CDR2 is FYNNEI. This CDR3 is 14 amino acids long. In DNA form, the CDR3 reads TGTGCCAGCAGGACCCTCCAGGGTACCTATGGCTACACCTTC. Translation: CASRTLQGTYGYTF.

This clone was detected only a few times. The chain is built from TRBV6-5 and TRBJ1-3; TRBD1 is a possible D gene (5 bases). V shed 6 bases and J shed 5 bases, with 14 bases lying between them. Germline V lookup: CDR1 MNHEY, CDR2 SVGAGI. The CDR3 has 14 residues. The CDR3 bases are TGTGCCAGCAGCTCCCGGGACCTCCGAAACACCATATATTTT. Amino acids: CASSSRDLRNTIYF.